Each of the 15 T cell receptor beta chains below was sequenced from the same sample in a study of T-cell reconstitution after alpha-beta-depleted transplantation in children. Researchers prepared the TCRbeta library using unique molecular identifiers, the study reports. Each CDR3 protein gets one entry after TCRdb re-called the PCR reads with MiXCR. The sample yields around 600,000 distinct CDR3 sequences, roughly a tenth seen once. The specimen comprised PBMCs from the stem cell graft donor, sampled from the stem cell graft. The receptors were sampled from a human donor who donated a stem cell graft to a child with acute myeloid leukemia.

This rearrangement joins TRBV7-2 to TRBJ2-5, with a weak D call TRBD2 (5 bases). Germline CDR1 reads SGHTA; CDR2 reads FQGNSA. The germline V and J ends were trimmed by 4 bases and 4 bases, with 16 bases remaining between them. The CDR3 is made up of 15 amino acids. The CDR3 reads CASSWRPRASETQYF. CDR3 nucleotide sequence: TGTGCCAGCAGCTGGCGCCCGCGGGCCTCAGAGACCCAGTACTTC.

V and J are TRBV11-1 and TRBJ2-2; 9 bases match TRBD2. Germline V gene lookup returns CDR1 SGHAT and CDR2 FQDESV (reference sequence). The CDR3 extends over 16 amino acids. Trimming removed 5 bases from V and 2 bases from J; junction bases left unmatched: 6. The CDR3 loop is CASSRNSGGNTGELFF. In DNA, the CDR3 is TGTGCCAGCAGCCGAAATAGCGGGGGAAACACCGGGGAGCTGTTTTTT.

In this sample, this clonotype turned up many times. The chain couples TRBV12-3 or TRBV12-4 to TRBJ2-1; 8 bases line up with TRBD2. The CDR3 extends over 16 amino acids. V was pared by 5 bases and J by 7 bases, with 13 bases of the junction left unmatched. CDR3 region: CASSPMGAGERNEQFF. The CDR3 DNA reads TGTGCCAGCAGTCCAATGGGAGCGGGAGAACGGAATGAGCAGTTCTTC.

This clonotype was found a few times. The chain uses TRBV28 and TRBJ2-3; D is tentatively TRBD1 or TRBD2 (5 bases each). Germline V CDR1 and CDR2: MDHEN, SYDVKM. V gave up 8 bases and J gave up 4 bases, with 22 bases separating them. The CDR3 covers 16 residues. CDR3 sequence reads: CASGPRGPGIADTQYF. The CDR3 region has the DNA TGTGCCAGCGGCCCCCGGGGACCGGGAATCGCAGATACGCAGTATTTT.

V usage is TRBV2 and J usage is TRBJ1-1; D is unclear. The CDR3 consists of 10 residues. Germline V gene data show CDR1 as SNHLY and CDR2 as FYNNEI. The ends were cut back, 7 bases at V and 8 bases at J, with 8 bases in the middle. The CDR3: CASNDGEAFF. CDR3 DNA: TGTGCCAGCAACGACGGCGAAGCTTTCTTT.

This clonotype was observed a handful of times. J is TRBJ1-2 and V is TRBV5-6; maybe TRBD1 (6 bases). Per the germline V gene, CDR1 is SGHDT and CDR2 is YYEEEE. CDR3 length: 13 amino acids. With 3 bases removed from V and 8 bases from J, the gap between germline ends came to 14 bases. DNA for the CDR3: TGTGCCAGCAGCTCCCAGGGGACGAAAGGCTACACCTTC. Its protein is CASSSQGTKGYTF. Filled out from reference TRBV5-6 and TRBJ1-2, the complete variable domain reads DAGVTQSPTHLIKTRGQQVTLRCSPKSGHDTVSWYQQALGQGPQFIFQYYEEEERQRGNFPDRFSGHQFPNYSSELNVNALLLGDSALYLCASSSQGTKGYTFGSGTRLTVV.

V usage is TRBV24-1 and J usage is TRBJ2-2; no firm D call. V was pared by 5 bases and J by 2 bases, with 8 bases between. The CDR3 has 14 amino acids. From germline, CDR1 is KGHDR and CDR2 SFDVKD. CDR3 coding DNA: TGTGCCACCAGTGTTAACAGTAACACCGGGGAGCTGTTTTTT. It yields the protein CATSVNSNTGELFF.

This clonotype occurred a few times. The genes are TRBV29-1 and TRBJ2-7; D gene unclear. V was clipped by 1 base and J by 0 bases, with 7 bases between them. Germline lookup yields CDR1 SQVTM and CDR2 ANQGSEA. There are 13 residues in the CDR3. The CDR3 loop reads CSVEVQDSYEQYF. The CDR3 bases are TGCAGCGTTGAAGTCCAAGACTCCTACGAGCAGTACTTC.

There are many counts of this clonotype. The chain combines TRBV7-3 with TRBJ2-3; D not resolved. There are 14 residues in the CDR3. Trimming removed 0 bases from V and 1 base from J, with 5 bases in between. Germline V gene lookup returns CDR1 SGHTA and CDR2 FQGTGA. The CDR3 DNA sequence: TGTGCCAGCAGCTTAACCCCTCGCACAGATACGCAGTATTTT. Protein product: CASSLTPRTDTQYF.

This chain uses TRBV20-1 with TRBJ2-6; D perhaps matches TRBD2 (5 bases). Looked up from germline, CDR1 is DFQATT and CDR2 is SNEGSKA (reference sequence). Trimming left V 6 bases short and J 1 base short, with 13 bases between. This CDR3 has 15 residues. The CDR3, as DNA: TGCAGTGCCGGGAAAACGCGTTCTGGGGCCAACGTCCTGACTTTC. This gives the protein CSAGKTRSGANVLTF.

As DNA, the CDR3 is TGTGCCAGCGGGTCGAAACCGGGACTGTTCCCAGATACGCAGTATTTT. Residues: CASGSKPGLFPDTQYF. The chain joins TRBV7-2 to TRBJ2-3; D is possibly TRBD2 (6 bases). Germline CDR1 SGHTA, CDR2 FQGNSA. V was pared by 8 bases and J by 4 bases, with 22 bases between. The length of the CDR3 is 16 residues.

This clonotype has more than one count but fewer than ten. The V gene is TRBV3-1, the J gene TRBJ1-5, with D perhaps matching TRBD1 (5 bases). CDR3 length: 14 residues. Trimming stripped 1 base from V and 5 bases from J, with 9 bases between. Germline V gives CDR1 LGHDT, CDR2 YNNKEL (reference sequence). The DNA for the CDR3 is TGTGCCAGCAGCCAAGGACAGAGTCATCAGCCCCAGCATTTT. Translating it yields CASSQGQSHQPQHF. Complete variable domain (other parts from reference TRBV3-1 and TRBJ1-5): DTAVSQTPKYLVTQMGNDKSIKCEQNLGHDTMYWYKQDSKKFLKIMFSYNNKELIINETVPNRFSPKSPDKAHLNLHINSLELGDSAVYFCASSQGQSHQPQHFGDGTRLSIL.

This clonotype was counted at least ten times. This sequence joins TRBV5-1 and TRBJ2-1; 10 bases match TRBD1. Germline loops: CDR1 SGHRS, CDR2 YFSETQ. The junction had 5 bases not matched to a gene; V was cut back by 0 bases and J by 5 bases. The CDR3 sequence is 16 residues long. This CDR3 reads CASSLVGTGANNEQFF. The CDR3 region has the DNA TGCGCCAGCAGCTTGGTAGGGACAGGGGCCAACAATGAGCAGTTCTTC.

This clonotype appeared many times. The V gene is TRBV4-2, the J gene TRBJ2-3; D is perhaps TRBD2 (6 bases). The CDR3 loop spans 15 amino acids. V was cut by 4 bases and J by 2 bases, with 13 bases left in between. The V gene's germline CDR1 is LGHNA and CDR2 YNFKEQ. CDR3 protein: CASSLSGTTTDTQYF. CDR3 coding DNA: TGTGCCAGCAGCCTTAGCGGAACTACCACAGATACGCAGTATTTT.

The V call is TRBV2, the J call TRBJ2-3; weak D call: TRBD2 (6 bases). Per the germline V gene, CDR1 is SNHLY and CDR2 is FYNNEI. CDR3 length: 14 amino acids. The V gene lost 4 bases and the J gene lost 4 bases, with 12 bases spanning the gap. Written as DNA, the CDR3 is TGTGCCAGCAGTGTGGAGGGCCCCCCAGATACGCAGTATTTT. Residues: CASSVEGPPDTQYF.